This T cell receptor (beta chain) appears in the sequencing data of a study of blood T cells in healthy people across ages. As to this clonotype: An end of the junction does not agree with germline; a read error may underlie this.

The germline V gene encodes CDR1 LGHNA and CDR2 YNFKEQ. CDR3 length: 15 residues. Then a second PCR, running roughly 6 to 12 cycles, was carried out with a sample-barcoded 5' primer and a J-beta primer mix. Each cDNA molecule, via a template-switch adaptor with 12 random nucleotides, was tagged. Using its own MiXCR run on the 5' RACE reads, TCRdb lists one record per CDR3 protein. This table has around 990,000 distinct CDR3 sequences, 35% to 40% appearing once. The receptor's source is a man younger than 35 in good health. The chain is built from TRBV4-2 and TRBJ1-4; D perhaps matches TRBD1 (5 bases). Sequencing was performed on blood. CDR3 loop: CVSSKEQALNEKLFF. The CDR3 DNA follows: TGTGTCAGCAGCAAAGAACAGGCGCTTAATGAAAAACTGTTTTTT.